This T cell receptor beta chain is from a study of vaccination and CD4 T cells after COVID-19. This clonotype showed up just a few times. What it recognizes is unknown. Treatment described: approximately 11-day PBMC culture with coronavirus spike peptide pools or control peptides (ViraFEST assay). Sequenced with the Oncomine TCR Beta short-read assay was DNA taken from cultured CD4+ T cells. TCRdb analysed the PCR reads with MiXCR anew, one entry per CDR3 protein. The sample gives about 20,000 distinct CDR3 sequences, 55% of which show up once; roughly 9.2% is in the top ten. Germline CDR1 and CDR2: LNHDA and SQIVND (reference sequence). The CDR3 contains 16 residues. J was trimmed by 2 bases and V by 4 bases; bases with no gene match: 8.

The receptor was derived from a human donor who had recovered from COVID-19. The chain recombines TRBV19 with TRBJ1-3; TRBD1 matches 7 bases. Sequenced sample: CD4+ T cells from blood, cultured in vitro. This CDR3 is CASSKLSGQAGNTIYF. CDR3 DNA sequence: TGTGCCAGTAGTAAACTCTCCGGACAGGCTGGAAACACCATATATTTT.